This TCR beta chain appears in the sequencing data of a study of blood T cell repertoires in COVID-19. The overall study: The analysed material was cDNA or gDNA that came from T cells, B-cell-depleted T cells, or PBMCs.

The CDR3 runs 15 residues. V shed 4 bases and J 7 bases; nucleotides not matched to a gene: 8. Germline lookup yields CDR1 SGHDT and CDR2 YYEEEE. In the original processing: Reference gene primers were amplified, and this amplification served to estimate nucleated cell counts. The data were produced by immunoSEQ multiplex PCR, yet TCRdb's version contains in-frame clones alone and is incomplete. V and J calls plus clone size are reproduced from that table; the DNA served to infer D and trimming. The data contain under 200,000 clones, around 80% of them singletons. This rearrangement joins TRBV5-6 to TRBJ2-1; 10 nucleotides line up with TRBD2. This receptor was taken from a man in his 70s with active or convalescent COVID-19. Sequenced input: peripheral blood. The CDR3 sequence is CASSPASGRGNEQFF. DNA of the CDR3: TGTGCCAGCAGCCCCGCTAGCGGGAGAGGGAATGAGCAGTTCTTC.